What follows describes a single T cell receptor (beta chain). Its target is unknown. This CDR3 is also generated by other DNA sequences in the sample. Treatment in this sample: around 19 received Ad26.COV2.S at low or high dose, single or two shots; about 5 received placebo; per-sample allocation not given. Day 63 after the first vaccine or placebo injection was the time point for sampling. This Boston cohort included adults aged 18-55 years. This specimen belongs to a study of Ad26.COV2.S vaccination and SARS-CoV-2 variants. The overall study: Donor participated within the Ad26.COV2.S arm of the COV1001 trial. Study-wide results and caveats: People who got the vaccine had more spike-specific TCR breadth than people who got placebo. Measurements of TCR breadth and depth may have given underestimates of the total T cell responses.

CDR1 and CDR2 (germline): SGDLS, YYNGEE. CDR3 size: 13 residues. J was trimmed by 3 bases and V by 2 bases; bases with no gene match: 2. TCRdb's copy holds only in-frame clones and misses some; the assay was immunoSEQ multiplex PCR. The sample records about 350,000 clones, around 89% being singletons. V gene TRBV9 combines with J gene TRBJ2-7, with 7 bases matching TRBD2. The sequence came from a person between 18 and 65 years old who received the Ad26.COV2.S COVID-19 vaccine or a placebo. The specimen was peripheral blood, collected in a trial of Ad26.COV2.S vaccine versus placebo. The CDR3 DNA reads as TGTGCCAGCAGCGTTGGCGGGAGCTACGAGCAGTACTTC. It encodes CASSVGGSYEQYF.